The present entry profiles one T cell receptor beta chain with its context. The sample comes from a study of blood T cell repertoires in COVID-19. Across the study: The samples span acute and convalescent COVID-19 from the United States, Italy and Spain. T cells, B-cell-depleted T cells, or PBMCs supplied cDNA or gDNA.

Original processing notes: How many nucleated cells were present was estimated from reference gene primer amplification. Assay used: immunoSEQ multiplex PCR; TCRdb lists only in-frame clones, some missing. Clone size and the V and J calls come from that table; the DNA yielded D and trimming. The top ten hold 1.9% of the sample, which has some 130,000 clones, approximately 70% seen once. This CDR3 region has 15 residues. Germline values: CDR1 SGHNT, CDR2 YYREEE (reference sequence). Trimming removed 5 bases from V and 5 bases from J, with 16 bases in between. V usage is TRBV5-4 and J usage is TRBJ2-2; maybe TRBD1 (6 bases). The sample consisted of peripheral blood. The TCR was taken from a woman in her seventies with acute or convalescent COVID-19. In nucleotides, the CDR3 is TGTGCCAGCAGGGACAGTTTTAGGGGGACCGGGGAGCTGTTTTTT. It yields the protein CASRDSFRGTGELFF.